This T cell receptor beta chain was recovered during a study of T cell responses to AZD1222 COVID-19 vaccine. TCRdb keeps only in-frame clones here, not all; method: immunoSEQ multiplex PCR. Among 120,000 or so clones, around 89% were seen once, and the ten largest hold about 7.1%. Study results and limitations: Two AZD1222 doses significantly raised spike-specific TCR breadth and depth over controls. Donors were chiefly white British, with a greater number of females, and clonal diversity was perhaps underestimated.

Trimming took 2 bases from V and 7 from J, leaving 6 bases between them. Germline CDR1 reads MNHEY; CDR2 reads SVGAGI. CDR3 length: 11 residues. With respect to this clone: Its antigen is undetermined. In the same sample, other DNA sequences code for this CDR3.

The sample in question was peripheral blood, obtained 28 days after the second AZD1222 dose. This TCR was recovered from an adult who received the AZD1222 COVID-19 vaccine. The rearrangement uses TRBV6-5 and TRBJ2-7; no clear D. CDR3 loop: CASSYVGEQYF. Written as DNA, the CDR3 is TGTGCCAGCAGTTACGTGGGGGAGCAGTACTTC.